What follows are 7 T cell receptor beta chains derived from one specimen sequenced in a study of Ad26.COV2.S vaccination and SARS-CoV-2 variants. The protocol was immunoSEQ multiplex PCR, while the TCRdb copy is restricted to in-frame clones and leaves out a portion. The table records 440,000 or so clones, 90% of them present only once. The treatment was: about 20 received Ad26.COV2.S at low or high dose, single or two shots; about 5 received placebo; per-sample allocation not given. Day 63 after the first vaccine or placebo injection was the time point for sampling. The sample in question was peripheral blood, obtained in a trial of Ad26.COV2.S vaccine versus placebo. The receptors come from a person between 18 and 65 years old who received the Ad26.COV2.S COVID-19 vaccine or a placebo.

The chain links TRBV28 to TRBJ2-5; 9 bases are a match to TRBD2. The CDR3 is 16 amino acids. Per the germline V gene, CDR1 is MDHEN and CDR2 is SYDVKM. The junction had 9 bases not matched to a gene; V was cut back by 4 bases and J by 3 bases. CDR3 sequence: CASSSASGIGEETQYF. As DNA, the CDR3 is TGTGCCAGCAGTTCTGCTAGCGGGATTGGCGAAGAGACCCAGTACTTC. The full variable domain, rest sourced from reference TRBV28 and TRBJ2-5, is DVKVTQSSRYLVKRTGEKVFLECVQDMDHENMFWYRQDPGLGLRLIYFSYDVKMKEKGDIPEGYSVSREKKERFSLILESASTNQTSMYLCASSSASGIGEETQYFGPGTRLLVL.

The J gene is TRBJ1-3, the V gene TRBV4-1, with D uncertain. The V gene's germline CDR1 is MGHRA and CDR2 YSYEKL. V was pared by 1 base and J by 0 bases, with 10 bases between. The CDR3 is 16 amino acids. The CDR3, as DNA: TGCGCCAGCAGCCAAGCGGACGGCGACTCTGGAAACACCATATATTTT. Protein: CASSQADGDSGNTIYF.

This clone was observed a few times. The CDR3 DNA is TGTGCCAGCAGTTCTACGGGACAGGGGAATTCACCCCTCCACTTT. It codes for CASSSTGQGNSPLHF. The V call is TRBV6-5, the J call TRBJ1-6; 10 positions match TRBD1. From germline, CDR1 is MNHEY and CDR2 SVGAGI. CDR3 length equals 15 residues. The V and J ends lost 4 bases and 7 bases, in that order; junction bases with no gene match: 4.

In this sample, this clone turned up once. This chain connects TRBV6-5 to TRBJ1-6; the match to TRBD1 covers 7 bases. This CDR3 is 16 amino acids long. The V segment lost 0 bases and the J segment 7 bases; nucleotides outside the gene matches: 6. CDR1 and CDR2 (germline): MNHEY, SVGAGI. Written as DNA, the CDR3 is TGTGCCAGCAGTTACTCGGGGGGCAGGGGGAATTCACCCCTCCACTTT. Its protein product is CASSYSGGRGNSPLHF.

This clone occurred a few times. The V and J genes are TRBV4-3 and TRBJ2-7; a weak D match, TRBD2 (6 bases). V was trimmed by 1 base and J by 7 bases, leaving 14 bases between them. Germline CDR1 and CDR2: LGHNA and YSLEER. The CDR3 runs 14 residues. This chain's CDR3 is CASSQVGPAGEQYF. The CDR3 region has the DNA TGCGCCAGCAGCCAAGTAGGCCCCGCGGGAGAGCAGTACTTC.

V gene TRBV11-2 combines with J gene TRBJ1-1; 12 nucleotides match TRBD1. The CDR3 runs 16 residues. The trim removed 5 bases at V and 2 bases at J, leaving 6 bases unmatched. Germline lookup yields CDR1 SGHAT and CDR2 FQNNGV. DNA for the CDR3: TGTGCCAGCAGCGAAGGGACAGGGGGCCGTAACACTGAAGCTTTCTTT. This sequence encodes CASSEGTGGRNTEAFF.

CDR3 nucleotide sequence: TGTGCCAGCAGCTTGGAAGAAGGTGGCAGGAGCTACAATGAGCAGTTCTTC. It codes for CASSLEEGGRSYNEQFF. This rearrangement joins TRBV5-6 to TRBJ2-1, with no clear D. The V and J ends lost 0 bases and 3 bases respectively, with 16 bases between them. The CDR3 is made up of 17 amino acids. Germline V gene data show CDR1 as SGHDT and CDR2 as YYEEEE.